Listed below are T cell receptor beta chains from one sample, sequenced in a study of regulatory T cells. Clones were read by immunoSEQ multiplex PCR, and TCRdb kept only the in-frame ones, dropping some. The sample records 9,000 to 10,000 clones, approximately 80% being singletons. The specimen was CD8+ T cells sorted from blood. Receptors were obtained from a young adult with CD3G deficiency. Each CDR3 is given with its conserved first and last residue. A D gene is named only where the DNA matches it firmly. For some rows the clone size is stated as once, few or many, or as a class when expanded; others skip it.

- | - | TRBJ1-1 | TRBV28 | CASSLLAGLLEKDTEAFF | TGTGCCAGCAGTTTATTGGCAGGGCTGTTAGAAAAGGACACTGAAGCTTTCTTT
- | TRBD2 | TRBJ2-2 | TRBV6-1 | CASSEWGGNGELFF | TGTGCCAGCAGTGAATGGGGGGGGAACGGGGAGCTGTTTTTT
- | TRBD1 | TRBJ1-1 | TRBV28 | CASRDQGARAEAFF | TGTGCCAGCAGAGATCAGGGGGCGCGGGCTGAAGCTTTCTTT
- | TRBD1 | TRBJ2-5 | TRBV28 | CASSPRQGIETQYF | TGTGCCAGCAGTCCGAGACAGGGGATAGAGACCCAGTACTTC
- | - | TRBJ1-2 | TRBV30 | CAWSPGFGNYGYTF | TGTGCCTGGAGTCCCGGGTTCGGGAACTATGGCTACACCTTC
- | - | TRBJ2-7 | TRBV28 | CASSSPLKGTYEQYF | TGTGCCAGCAGTTCACCTTTGAAGGGAACCTACGAGCAGTACTTC
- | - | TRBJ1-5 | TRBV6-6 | CASRQFSNQPQHF | TGTGCCAGCAGACAGTTTAGCAATCAGCCCCAGCATTTT
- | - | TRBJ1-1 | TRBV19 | CASSIGGSAEAFF | TGTGCCAGTAGTATAGGAGGGAGCGCTGAAGCTTTCTTT
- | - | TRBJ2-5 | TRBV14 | CASSQGLGETQYF | TGTGCCAGCAGCCAAGGTCTTGGGGAGACCCAGTACTTC
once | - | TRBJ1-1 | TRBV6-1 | CASSALRGTNEAFF | TGTGCCAGCAGTGCCCTGAGGGGGACCAACGAAGCTTTCTTT
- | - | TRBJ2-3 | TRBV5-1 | CASSLDFGEGEDTQYF | TGCGCCAGCAGCTTGGATTTTGGTGAGGGGGAGGATACGCAGTATTTT
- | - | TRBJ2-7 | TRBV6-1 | CASSGAGLSYEQYF | TGTGCCAGCAGTGGTGCAGGCCTATCCTACGAGCAGTACTTC
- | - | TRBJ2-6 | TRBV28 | CASSLMGPGANVLTF | TGTGCCAGCAGTTTAATGGGCCCTGGGGCCAACGTCCTGACTTTC
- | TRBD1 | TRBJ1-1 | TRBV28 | CASSPTGVTEAFF | TGTGCCAGCAGTCCGACAGGGGTCACTGAAGCTTTCTTT
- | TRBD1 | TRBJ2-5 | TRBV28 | CASSRDSQETQYF | TGTGCCAGCAGTCGGGACAGCCAAGAGACCCAGTACTTC
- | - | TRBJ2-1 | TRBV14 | CASSVYAGAGLSGYEQFF | TGTGCCAGCAGCGTGTATGCAGGAGCGGGCCTTTCGGGGTATGAGCAGTTCTTC
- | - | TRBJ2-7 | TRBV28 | CASSLWGSEQYF | TGTGCCAGCAGTTTATGGGGAAGCGAGCAGTACTTC
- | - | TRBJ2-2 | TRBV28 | CASSFRGTGELFF | TGTGCCAGCAGTTTTAGAGGGACCGGGGAGCTGTTTTTT
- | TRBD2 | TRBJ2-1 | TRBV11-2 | CASSFAGGSYNEQFF | TGTGCCAGCAGCTTTGCGGGGGGCTCCTACAATGAGCAGTTCTTC
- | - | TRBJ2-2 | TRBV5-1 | CASTPENTGELFF | TGCGCCAGCACCCCCGAGAACACCGGGGAGCTGTTTTTT
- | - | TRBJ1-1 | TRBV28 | CASSPPGPLVAFF | TGTGCCAGCAGTCCCCCGGGGCCCCTAGTAGCTTTCTTT
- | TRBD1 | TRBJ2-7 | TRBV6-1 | CASSRDRVDEQYF | TGTGCCAGCAGCCGGGACAGGGTAGACGAGCAGTACTTC
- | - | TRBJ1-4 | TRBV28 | CASSLYRGAGTNEKLFF | TGTGCCAGCAGTTTATATCGTGGGGCGGGAACTAATGAAAAACTGTTTTTT
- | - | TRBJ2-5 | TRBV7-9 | CASSNRAGAAETQYF | TGTGCCAGCAGTAATCGGGCCGGGGCCGCAGAGACCCAGTACTTC
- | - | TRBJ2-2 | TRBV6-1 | CASRTTGELFF | TGTGCCAGCAGGACTACCGGGGAGCTGTTTTTT
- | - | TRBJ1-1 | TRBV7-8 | CASSLATSDREAFF | TGTGCCAGCAGCTTAGCGACATCTGACAGGGAAGCTTTCTTT
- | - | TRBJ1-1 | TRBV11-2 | CASSLSEGPEAFF | TGTGCCAGCAGCTTGAGCGAAGGGCCTGAAGCTTTCTTT
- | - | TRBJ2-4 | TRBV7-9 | CASSTDAGRGKNIQYF | TGTGCCAGCAGCACAGACGCGGGGAGGGGGAAAAACATTCAGTACTTC
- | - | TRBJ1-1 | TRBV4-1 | CASSPIQGRVSTEAFF | TGCGCCAGCAGTCCAATACAGGGACGGGTGAGCACTGAAGCTTTCTTT
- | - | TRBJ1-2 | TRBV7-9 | CASSPPGGASFYGYTF | TGTGCCAGCAGCCCTCCGGGGGGGGCCTCATTCTATGGCTACACCTTC
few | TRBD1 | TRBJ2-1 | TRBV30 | CAWSSGQGRNEQFF | TGTGCCTGGAGTTCAGGACAGGGAAGGAATGAGCAGTTCTTC
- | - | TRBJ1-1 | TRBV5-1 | CASSGPDAEAFF | TGCGCCAGCAGCGGGCCGGATGCTGAAGCTTTCTTT
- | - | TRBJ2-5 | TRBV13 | CASSRGAGSKETQYF | TGTGCCAGCAGCCGCGGAGCGGGCTCGAAGGAGACCCAGTACTTC
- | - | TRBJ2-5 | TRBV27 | CASSLTGPQETQYF | TGTGCCAGCAGTTTGACAGGTCCCCAAGAGACCCAGTACTTC
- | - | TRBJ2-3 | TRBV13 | CASSLGEGGDTQYF | TGTGCCAGCAGCTTAGGGGAAGGGGGAGATACGCAGTATTTT
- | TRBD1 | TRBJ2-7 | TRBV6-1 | CASSGYSRQGVYEQYF | TGTGCCAGCAGTGGCTATTCGAGACAGGGGGTCTACGAGCAGTACTTC
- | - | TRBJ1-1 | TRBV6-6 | CASRHGGTEAFF | TGTGCCAGCAGGCACGGCGGCACTGAAGCTTTCTTT
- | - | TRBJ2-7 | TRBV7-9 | CASSKGSNEQYF | TGTGCCAGCAGTAAGGGCTCTAACGAGCAGTACTTC
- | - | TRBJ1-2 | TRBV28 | CASTKQAVPGYTF | TGTGCCAGCACCAAGCAGGCGGTGCCTGGCTACACCTTC
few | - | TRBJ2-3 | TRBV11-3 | CASSLTGPLGTDTQYF | TGTGCCAGCAGCTTAACGGGACCGCTGGGCACAGATACGCAGTATTTT
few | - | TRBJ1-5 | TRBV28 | CASSLSAFRNQPQHF | TGTGCCAGCAGTTTATCAGCTTTCCGCAATCAGCCCCAGCATTTT
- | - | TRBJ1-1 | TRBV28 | CASRDMNTEAFF | TGTGCCAGCAGGGACATGAACACTGAAGCTTTCTTT
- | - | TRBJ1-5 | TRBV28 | CASSDDPRDNQPQHF | TGTGCCAGCAGTGATGACCCCAGAGATAATCAGCCCCAGCATTTT
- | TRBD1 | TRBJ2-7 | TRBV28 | CASSFWTGQGNEQYF | TGTGCCAGCAGTTTTTGGACAGGGCAAGGTAACGAGCAGTACTTC
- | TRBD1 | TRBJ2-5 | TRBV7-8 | CASSLQGEYQETQYF | TGTGCCAGCAGCCTACAGGGGGAGTACCAAGAGACCCAGTACTTC
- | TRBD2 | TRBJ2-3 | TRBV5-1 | CASSSGTSGGRTDTQYF | TGCGCCAGCAGCTCAGGGACTAGCGGGGGGCGAACAGATACGCAGTATTTT
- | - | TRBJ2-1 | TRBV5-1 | CASSLRWADEQFF | TGCGCCAGCAGCTTGCGTTGGGCCGATGAGCAGTTCTTC